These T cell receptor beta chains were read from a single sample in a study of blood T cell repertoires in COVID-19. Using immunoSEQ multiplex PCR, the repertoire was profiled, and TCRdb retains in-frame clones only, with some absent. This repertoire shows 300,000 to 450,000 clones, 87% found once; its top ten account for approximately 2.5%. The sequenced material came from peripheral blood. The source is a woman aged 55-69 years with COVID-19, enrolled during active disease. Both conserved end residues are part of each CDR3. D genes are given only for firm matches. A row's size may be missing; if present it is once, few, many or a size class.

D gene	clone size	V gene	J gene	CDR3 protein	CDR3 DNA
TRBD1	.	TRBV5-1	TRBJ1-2	CASSLGQGADYGYTF	TGCGCCAGCAGCTTGGGGCAGGGGGCGGACTATGGCTACACCTTC
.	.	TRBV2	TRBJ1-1	CASSEGGINTEAFF	TGTGCCAGCAGTGAGGGAGGGATAAACACTGAAGCTTTCTTT
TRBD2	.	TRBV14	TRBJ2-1	CASSQKTSGGHNEQFF	TGTGCCAGCAGCCAAAAGACTAGCGGGGGTCACAATGAGCAGTTCTTC
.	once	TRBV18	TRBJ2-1	CASSPTGTPDNEQFF	TGTGCCAGCTCACCGACCGGGACTCCAGACAATGAGCAGTTCTTC
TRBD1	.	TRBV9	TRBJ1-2	CASSVDPGTASFGYTF	TGTGCCAGCAGCGTAGACCCCGGGACAGCCAGTTTTGGCTACACCTTC
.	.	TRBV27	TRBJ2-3	CASSPGQPTDTQYF	TGTGCCAGCAGTCCCGGACAGCCCACAGATACGCAGTATTTT
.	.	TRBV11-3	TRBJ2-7	CASSVDSYEQYF	TGTGCCAGCAGCGTGGACAGCTACGAGCAGTACTTC
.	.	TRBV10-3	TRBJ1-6	CAISDGVYNSPLHF	TGTGCCATCAGTGACGGGGTTTATAATTCACCCCTCCACTTT
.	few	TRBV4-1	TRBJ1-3	CASSQDGGSGNTIYF	TGCGCCAGCAGCCAAGACGGGGGGTCTGGAAACACCATATATTTT
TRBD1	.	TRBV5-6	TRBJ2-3	CASSEKDRGRGDTQYF	TGTGCCAGCAGCGAAAAGGACAGGGGGCGAGGAGATACGCAGTATTTT
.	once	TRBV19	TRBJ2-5	CASSKDSAYQETQYF	TGTGCCAGTAGTAAGGACAGCGCGTACCAAGAGACCCAGTACTTC
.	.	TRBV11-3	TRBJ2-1	CASSSRSLGGTGYNEQFF	TGTGCCAGCAGCTCACGGTCCCTTGGGGGGACCGGATACAATGAGCAGTTCTTC
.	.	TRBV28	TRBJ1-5	CASSSGSSNQPQHF	TGTGCCAGCAGTTCGGGAAGTAGCAATCAGCCCCAGCATTTT
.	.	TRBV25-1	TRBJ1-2	CASSELRGSSYGYTF	TGTGCCAGCAGTGAATTACGGGGGAGCTCCTATGGCTACACCTTC
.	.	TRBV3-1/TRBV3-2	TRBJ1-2	CASGRTEIYGYTF	TGTGCCAGCGGGCGGACAGAGATCTATGGCTACACCTTC
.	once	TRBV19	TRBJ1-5	CASRGLNQPQHF	TGTGCCAGTAGAGGACTAAATCAGCCCCAGCATTTT
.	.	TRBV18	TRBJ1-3	CASSSYGEQDTIYF	TGTGCCAGCTCATCGTACGGGGAGCAGGACACCATATATTTT
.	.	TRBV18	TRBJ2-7	CASSPPVQGGYEQYF	TGTGCCAGCTCACCACCGGTCCAGGGTGGGTACGAGCAGTACTTC
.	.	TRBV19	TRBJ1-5	CASSFRGSGQPQHF	TGTGCCAGTAGTTTCCGCGGTAGTGGTCAGCCCCAGCATTTT
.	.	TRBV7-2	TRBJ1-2	CASSLVGTNSLPYGYTF	TGTGCCAGCAGCTTAGTAGGGACAAATTCCCTCCCCTATGGCTACACCTTC
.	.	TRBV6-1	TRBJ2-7	CASSDAGATSSYEQYF	TGTGCCAGCAGTGACGCAGGGGCTACGAGCTCCTACGAGCAGTACTTC
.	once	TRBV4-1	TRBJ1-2	CASSQDHGGGDGYTF	TGCGCCAGCAGCCAAGACCACGGGGGGGGAGATGGCTACACCTTC
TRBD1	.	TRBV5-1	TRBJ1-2	CASSPGPQGAGAGYTF	TGCGCCAGCAGCCCGGGCCCCCAGGGGGCGGGGGCTGGCTACACCTTC
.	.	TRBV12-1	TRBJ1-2	CASSFAGQGAWGYTF	TGTGCCAGCAGCTTTGCGGGACAGGGCGCCTGGGGCTACACCTTC
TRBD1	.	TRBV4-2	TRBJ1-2	CASSGTGGGGYTF	TGTGCCAGTTCCGGGACAGGGGGAGGTGGCTACACCTTC
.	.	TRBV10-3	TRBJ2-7	CAISDPGLQAVQYF	TGTGCCATCAGTGACCCGGGACTCCAGGCAGTGCAGTACTTC
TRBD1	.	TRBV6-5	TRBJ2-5	CASSYSRQGRETQYF	TGTGCCAGCAGTTACTCGAGACAGGGACGAGAGACCCAGTACTTC
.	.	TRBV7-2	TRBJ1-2	CASSQTLGANYGYTF	TGTGCCAGCAGCCAGACCCTCGGGGCTAACTATGGCTACACCTTC
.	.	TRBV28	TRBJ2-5	CASSPRLGQIKETQYF	TGTGCCAGCAGTCCCCGTCTGGGACAAATTAAAGAGACCCAGTACTTC
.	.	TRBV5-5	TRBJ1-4	CASSLFIRGEKLFF	TGTGCCAGCAGCTTGTTTATCCGGGGTGAAAAACTGTTTTTT
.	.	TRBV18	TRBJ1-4	CASSPQGGEKLFF	TGTGCCAGCTCACCACAGGGAGGTGAAAAACTGTTTTTT
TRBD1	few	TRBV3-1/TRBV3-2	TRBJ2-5	CASSQAGQGRETQYF	TGTGCCAGCAGCCAAGCTGGACAGGGCCGGGAGACCCAGTACTTC
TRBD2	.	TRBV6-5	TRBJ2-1	CASSYSLAGDRQFF	TGTGCCAGCAGTTACAGTCTAGCGGGGGATCGGCAGTTCTTC
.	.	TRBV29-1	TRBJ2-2	CSGGDTGELFF	TGCAGTGGAGGAGACACCGGGGAGCTGTTTTTT
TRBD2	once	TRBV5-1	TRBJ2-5	CASRGLAGVETQYF	TGCGCCAGCAGAGGACTAGCGGGGGTGGAGACCCAGTACTTC
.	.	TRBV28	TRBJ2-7	CASIPPPGTTSYEQYF	TGTGCCAGCATCCCACCACCCGGGACAACTTCCTACGAGCAGTACTTC
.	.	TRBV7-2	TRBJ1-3	CASSAHPRVDSGNTIYF	TGTGCCAGCAGCGCCCACCCCAGGGTGGACTCTGGAAACACCATATATTTT
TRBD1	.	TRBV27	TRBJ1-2	CASRQQGAGYGYTF	TGTGCCAGCAGGCAGCAGGGGGCGGGCTATGGCTACACCTTC
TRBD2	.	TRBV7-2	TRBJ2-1	CASSLEGLAGGKQFF	TGTGCCAGCAGCTTAGAGGGACTAGCGGGGGGGAAGCAGTTCTTC
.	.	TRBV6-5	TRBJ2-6	CASSSSRRANVLTF	TGTGCCAGCAGCAGCTCGCGGAGGGCCAACGTCCTGACTTTC
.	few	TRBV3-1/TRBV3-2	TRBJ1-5	CASSQAPHNQPQHF	TGTGCCAGCAGCCAAGCCCCCCATAATCAGCCCCAGCATTTT
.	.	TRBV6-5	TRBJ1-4	CASRLDAVSNEKLFF	TGTGCCAGCAGGCTAGATGCCGTCTCAAATGAAAAACTGTTTTTT
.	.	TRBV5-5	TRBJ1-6	CASSLGPSGSNSPLHF	TGTGCCAGCAGCTTGGGCCCGTCGGGTTCGAATTCACCCCTCCACTTT
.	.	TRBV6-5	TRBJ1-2	CASSKGHKGYTF	TGTGCCAGCTCAAAGGGGCATAAGGGCTACACCTTC
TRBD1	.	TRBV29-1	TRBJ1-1	CSVDHGDRGYTEAFF	TGCAGCGTCGACCATGGGGACAGGGGATATACTGAAGCTTTCTTT
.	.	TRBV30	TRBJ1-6	CAWSVQGRSPLHF	TGTGCCTGGAGTGTACAGGGACGTTCACCCCTCCACTTT
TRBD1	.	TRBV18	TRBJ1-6	CASSPRDRDNSPLHF	TGTGCCAGCTCACCGCGGGACAGGGATAATTCACCCCTCCACTTT
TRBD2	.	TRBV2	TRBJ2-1	CASLAGGPGNEQFF	TGTGCCAGCCTAGCGGGGGGGCCAGGGAATGAGCAGTTCTTC
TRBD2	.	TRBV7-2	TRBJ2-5	CASSYSGDQETQYF	TGTGCCAGCAGTTACAGCGGGGATCAAGAGACCCAGTACTTC
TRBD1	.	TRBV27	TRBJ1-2	CASSLSWQGAYTF	TGTGCCAGCAGTTTATCTTGGCAGGGGGCCTACACCTTC
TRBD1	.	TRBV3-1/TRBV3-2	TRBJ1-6	CASSQLRTGNSPLHF	TGTGCCAGCAGCCAGCTCCGGACAGGGAATTCACCCCTCCACTTT
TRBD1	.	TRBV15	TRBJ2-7	CATARDRGLYEQYF	TGTGCCACCGCCCGGGACAGGGGGCTGTACGAGCAGTACTTC
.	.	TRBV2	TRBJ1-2	CASIGPGANYGYTF	TGTGCCAGCATCGGCCCCGGAGCTAACTATGGCTACACCTTC
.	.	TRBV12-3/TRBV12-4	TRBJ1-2	CASRPDSSGYTF	TGTGCCAGCAGACCGGACAGTAGTGGCTACACCTTC
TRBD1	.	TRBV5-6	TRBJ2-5	CASRPGGRETQYF	TGTGCCAGCAGACCAGGGGGCCGCGAGACCCAGTACTTC